A single sample gave rise to the 21 T cell receptor beta chains below, sequenced in a study of blood T cell repertoires in COVID-19. Assay used: immunoSEQ multiplex PCR; TCRdb lists only in-frame clones, some missing. The sample yields more than 55,000 clones, about 90% seen once. Sequencing input: peripheral blood. The receptors originated from a man aged 50 to 60 with active COVID-19.

The chain uses TRBV7-6 and TRBJ2-3; D uncertain. CDR1 and CDR2 from the germline V gene are SGHVS and FNYEAQ. The V end was cut by 1 base, the J end by 6 bases, with 11 bases between. This CDR3 comprises 14 residues. The CDR3 reads CASSLGVVFDTQYF. DNA of the CDR3: TGTGCCAGCAGCTTAGGAGTCGTTTTCGATACGCAGTATTTT.

The CDR3 spells CASNAWEGPNTGELFF. The CDR3 bases are TGTGCCAGCAACGCCTGGGAGGGGCCTAACACCGGGGAGCTGTTTTTT. The rearrangement links TRBV7-6 to TRBJ2-2; 7 bases match TRBD2. Looked up from germline, CDR1 is SGHVS and CDR2 is FNYEAQ. The CDR3 has 16 residues. Trimming at V came to 7 bases and at J to 2 bases, leaving 10 bases not matched to a gene.

The gene calls are TRBV14 and TRBJ1-6; D might be TRBD1 (6 bases). The germline gives CDR1 SGHDN, CDR2 FVKESK. Trimming took 4 bases from V and 4 from J, leaving 11 bases between them. The CDR3 consists of 15 residues. CDR3 nucleotide sequence: TGTGCCAGCAGCCCCTTGGACAGTTATAATTCACCCCTCCACTTT. The encoded protein is CASSPLDSYNSPLHF.

This clone was seen just once. The chain carries TRBV5-1 and TRBJ2-1; 9 bases match TRBD2. V trimming: 5 bases; J trimming: 0 bases; junction bases outside the gene matches: 6. Germline V gene data show CDR1 as SGHRS and CDR2 as YFSETQ. This CDR3 has 16 amino acids. The CDR3 DNA follows: TGCGCCAGCAGGGGTAGCGGGGGAAGCTCCTACAATGAGCAGTTCTTC. The encoded protein is CASRGSGGSSYNEQFF.

This clone was counted a few times. The V call is TRBV2, the J call TRBJ1-2; TRBD1 is a possible D gene (6 bases). V was clipped by 6 bases and J by 0 bases, with 11 bases between them. This CDR3 is built from 14 residues. Germline CDR1 and CDR2: SNHLY and FYNNEI. CDR3 protein: CASRSDRTNYGYTF. The CDR3 nucleotides are TGTGCCAGCAGGTCGGACAGAACTAACTATGGCTACACCTTC.

CDR3 sequence reads: CASSDRLAGYTDTQYF. In nucleotides, the CDR3 is TGTGCCAGCAGCGACCGACTAGCGGGTTACACAGATACGCAGTATTTT. The chain uses TRBV5-4 and TRBJ2-3, with 10 bases aligning to TRBD2. Germline loops: CDR1 SGHNT, CDR2 YYREEE (reference sequence). The CDR3 runs 16 residues. V was pared by 4 bases and J by 2 bases, with 7 bases of the junction left unmatched.

The chain uses TRBV24-1 and TRBJ2-1, with D perhaps TRBD1 (5 bases). CDR3 length: 12 residues. Deletions cut 4 bases from V and 9 bases from J, with 9 bases between. Looked up from germline, CDR1 is KGHDR and CDR2 is SFDVKD. CDR3 nucleotides: TGTGCCACCAGTGAAGGGGCCGGTGAGCAGTTCTTC. This encodes CATSEGAGEQFF.

The chain couples TRBV5-4 to TRBJ2-7; D is unresolved. Trimming cost V 0 bases and J 0 bases, with 10 bases left between them. Germline values: CDR1 SGHNT, CDR2 YYREEE (reference sequence). This CDR3 region has 15 residues. In DNA, the CDR3 is TGTGCCAGCAGCTTGGCCTTGGAGAGCTCCTACGAGCAGTACTTC. It is translated as CASSLALESSYEQYF.

The J gene is TRBJ2-5, the V gene TRBV7-9; the match to TRBD2 covers 8 bases. Germline values: CDR1 SEHNR, CDR2 FQNEAQ (reference sequence). The trim removed 6 bases at V and 4 bases at J, leaving 13 bases unmatched. CDR3 length: 16 amino acids. CDR3 sequence reads: CASSLQAGAGGETQYF. CDR3 sequence (DNA): TGTGCCAGCAGTCTTCAAGCGGGGGCCGGAGGAGAGACCCAGTACTTC.

This clone was detected once. The V gene is TRBV27, the J gene TRBJ2-1; D is undetermined. The V end was cut by 5 bases, the J end by 5 bases, with 7 bases between. This CDR3 region has 12 residues. CDR1 MNHEY and CDR2 SMNVEV come from the germline V gene (reference sequence). CDR3 region: CASSARDNEQFF. CDR3 DNA sequence: TGTGCCAGCAGTGCCCGAGACAATGAGCAGTTCTTC.

The chain employs TRBV29-1 and TRBJ2-3, with TRBD2 matching 10 bases. Germline-derived CDR1 and CDR2 are SQVTM and ANQGSEA. This CDR3 contains 15 residues. The V gene end was trimmed by 3 bases and the J gene end by 2 bases; junction bases not matched to a gene: 5. The CDR3 nucleotides are TGCAGCGTTGAGCAACTAGCGGGGAACACAGATACGCAGTATTTT. Amino acids: CSVEQLAGNTDTQYF.

This clone was found once. The rearrangement links TRBV15 to TRBJ2-1; 9 bases are shared with TRBD2. Germline assignment: CDR1 LNHNV and CDR2 YYDKDF (reference sequence). V shed 4 bases and J 4 bases; nucleotides not matched to a gene: 5. The CDR3 length is 15 residues. This chain's CDR3 is CATSIPGLAYNEQFF. For the CDR3, the DNA is TGTGCCACCAGCATCCCCGGACTAGCGTACAATGAGCAGTTCTTC.

This chain links TRBV7-6 with TRBJ2-7; TRBD1 matches at 7 bases. The trim removed 0 bases at V and 4 bases at J, leaving 9 bases unmatched. The CDR3 consists of 16 residues. Germline loops: CDR1 SGHVS, CDR2 FNYEAQ. The CDR3 loop reads CASSLAQGKAPYEQYF. CDR3 DNA: TGTGCCAGCAGCTTAGCACAGGGGAAAGCCCCTTACGAGCAGTACTTC.

The rearrangement uses TRBV25-1 and TRBJ2-1; 13 bases agree with TRBD2. The CDR3 is 16 amino acids. Germline V gives CDR1 MGHDK, CDR2 SYGVNS. The V gene end was trimmed by 3 bases and the J gene end by 10 bases; junction bases not matched to a gene: 9. The CDR3 bases are TGTGCCAGCAGTGACGCTGGACTAGCGGGAGATCGAGAGCAGTTCTTC. As protein: CASSDAGLAGDREQFF.

The chain employs TRBV5-4 and TRBJ2-7; TRBD2 matches at 7 bases. This CDR3 comprises 14 residues. V lost 4 bases and J lost 0; bases outside the gene matches: 4. CDR1 and CDR2 from the germline V gene are SGHNT and YYREEE (reference sequence). The CDR3 DNA follows: TGTGCCAGCAGCCCCGGGGGGAGCTCCTACGAGCAGTACTTC. Protein: CASSPGGSSYEQYF.

The chain couples TRBV15 to TRBJ2-7; 10 bases agree with TRBD2. V lost 6 bases and J lost 3; bases outside the gene matches: 5. This CDR3 is built from 14 residues. Looked up from germline, CDR1 is LNHNV and CDR2 is YYDKDF (reference sequence). As DNA, the CDR3 is TGTGCCACCAGGAGCGGGGGGGCGGGCTACGAGCAGTACTTC. This translates into CATRSGGAGYEQYF.

This clone was seen a handful of times. The chain's CDR3 is CSASGANQPQHF. CDR3 DNA: TGCAGCGCCTCAGGTGCTAATCAGCCCCAGCATTTT. The chain has TRBV29-1 and TRBJ1-5; D is uncertain. CDR1 is SQVTM, CDR2 ANQGSEA, per germline. The CDR3 spans 12 residues. Trimming cost V 7 bases and J 4 bases, with 11 bases left between them.

The chain is built from TRBV28 and TRBJ1-5; no clear D gene. Germline assignment: CDR1 MDHEN and CDR2 SYDVKM. The CDR3 length is 15 residues. Trimming took 7 bases from V and 6 from J, leaving 19 bases between them. The CDR3 DNA reads as TGTGCCAGCACCTTCCCATCGGGGATGGCTCAGCCCCAGCATTTT. Translated: CASTFPSGMAQPQHF.

The chain has TRBV28 and TRBJ1-1, with 11 nucleotides matching TRBD1. V shed 5 bases, J shed 4 bases, and the junction held 6 bases outside the gene matches. This CDR3 has 15 residues. Germline V gives CDR1 MDHEN, CDR2 SYDVKM. This CDR3 is CASSITGTGGTEAFF. The CDR3 DNA reads TGTGCCAGCAGTATAACCGGGACAGGGGGCACTGAAGCTTTCTTT.

V usage is TRBV29-1 and J usage is TRBJ2-5; 9 bases map to TRBD1. Germline V lookup: CDR1 SQVTM, CDR2 ANQGSEA. There are 13 residues in the CDR3. The junction had 8 bases not matched to a gene; V was cut back by 7 bases and J by 5 bases. The CDR3: CSASGTGSETQYF. CDR3 nucleotide sequence: TGCAGCGCCTCCGGGACAGGGTCCGAGACCCAGTACTTC.

The chain uses TRBV2 and TRBJ1-2; D ambiguous. The CDR3 has 11 amino acids. V was cut by 6 bases and J by 8 bases, with 10 bases left in between. Germline CDR1 SNHLY, CDR2 FYNNEI. CDR3: CASRTTGGYTF. The CDR3 DNA follows: TGTGCCAGCAGGACTACTGGGGGCTACACCTTC.